Below, 8 T cell receptor beta chains from the same sample are listed, as sequenced in a study of blood T cell repertoires in COVID-19. Clones were sequenced by immunoSEQ multiplex PCR, and TCRdb holds only the in-frame ones, with some missing. The repertoire includes about 290,000 clones, about nine tenths of them detected once, and approximately 3% sits in the top ten. Specimen: peripheral blood. The receptors were sampled from a woman aged 25 to 45 with active or convalescent COVID-19.

The rearrangement uses TRBV30 and TRBJ1-2; D might be TRBD1 (6 bases). CDR1 is GTSNPN and CDR2 is SVGIG in the germline V gene (reference sequence). V lost 1 base, J lost 8 bases, and 14 bases lay in between. The CDR3 totals 13 residues. CDR3 coding DNA: TGTGCCTGGAGTGAACAGGGTAATTTCGGCTACACCTTC. It is translated as CAWSEQGNFGYTF.

This chain connects TRBV7-2 to TRBJ1-3, with D possibly TRBD1 on 5 matching bases. This CDR3 spans 13 amino acids. The ends were cut back, 3 bases at V and 7 bases at J, with 10 bases in the middle. In germline, CDR1 is SGHTA, CDR2 FQGNSA. CDR3 sequence reads: CASSFQGLNTIYF. In nucleotides, the CDR3 is TGTGCCAGCAGCTTCCAGGGCCTCAACACCATATATTTT.

The chain links TRBV2 to TRBJ2-5, with 11 nucleotides matching TRBD2. Germline CDR1 and CDR2: SNHLY and FYNNEI. Trimming cost V 9 bases and J 6 bases; bases outside gene matches: 12. The CDR3 contains 15 residues. In nucleotides, the CDR3 is TGTGCCAGTACCCAATTAGCGGGGGGGCCCCAGACCCAGTACTTC. Residues: CASTQLAGGPQTQYF.

The rearrangement links TRBV3-1 (or the pseudogene TRBV3-2) to TRBJ2-3, with 11 bases matching TRBD2. Trimming took 1 base from V and 7 from J; bases not matched to a gene: 10. Germline V lookup: CDR1 LGHDT, CDR2 YNNKEL (reference sequence). The CDR3 has 17 amino acids. CDR3 residues: CASSQAGTSGPQNTQYF. CDR3 nucleotides: TGTGCCAGCAGCCAAGCGGGGACTAGCGGACCTCAGAATACGCAGTATTTT.

This clone showed up just a few times. This sample includes further DNA sequences coding for the same CDR3. The chain carries TRBV9 and TRBJ1-2, with D hard to call. This CDR3 has 13 amino acids. The germline V and J ends were trimmed by 0 bases and 2 bases, with 5 bases remaining between them. Looked up from germline, CDR1 is SGDLS and CDR2 is YYNGEE. CDR3 loop: CASSVDGNYGYTF. The CDR3 DNA follows: TGTGCCAGCAGCGTAGACGGGAACTATGGCTACACCTTC.

The chain couples TRBV12-3 or TRBV12-4 to TRBJ1-1; D not certain. This CDR3 contains 13 residues. Trimming pared 3 bases from V and 5 bases from J, leaving 10 bases between. The CDR3 region has the DNA TGTGCCAGCAGTTTTAGTAGAGGAACTGAAGCTTTCTTT. This sequence encodes CASSFSRGTEAFF.

This chain joins TRBV6-5 and TRBJ1-5, with 7 bases lining up with TRBD1. From germline, CDR1 is MNHEY and CDR2 SVGAGI. V lost 7 bases and J lost 5; bases outside the gene matches: 8. The CDR3 length is 14 residues. CDR3 DNA sequence: TGTGCCAGCAAACGACAGGGTCTGGATCAGCCCCAGCATTTT. Residues: CASKRQGLDQPQHF.

The V and J genes are TRBV19 and TRBJ1-5, with D maybe TRBD1 (5 bases). The germline gives CDR1 LNHDA, CDR2 SQIVND (reference sequence). The CDR3 is made up of 13 amino acids. The V gene lost 7 bases and the J gene lost 2 bases, with 9 bases spanning the gap. The CDR3 loop reads CASKEQGNQPQHF. CDR3 DNA: TGTGCCAGTAAGGAACAGGGCAATCAGCCCCAGCATTTT.